The entry below gives a single TCR beta chain sequence along with its context. Its cognate antigen is unknown. The entry originates in a study of shared clonotypes between healthy human individuals. About the research overall: The donor group consisted of a couple of women and a few men, aged 18 to 49. For every donor, three CD4 naive, three CD4 memory, two CD8 naive and one CD8 memory plates were used. General observations from the study: The authors expected sequencing depth to affect clonotype sharing among donors. The study found approximately 5% of naive CD4 clonotypes shared across a few donors.

The length of the CDR3 is 14 residues. The V gene lost 2 bases and the J gene lost 7 bases, with 11 bases spanning the gap. In germline, CDR1 is SEHNR, CDR2 FQNEAQ (reference sequence). Method: immunoSEQ multiplex PCR; TCRdb's copy keeps in-frame clones and lacks some. The table has about 1.1 million clones, 70% to 80% seen once. The sample taken for sequencing was memory CD4+ T cells from PBMCs. Subset indicated: CD45RA-negative fraction. The TCR was taken from a man between 18 and 29 years old in good health. Some clones in this sample may be carry-over from other donors' samples. The chain joins TRBV7-9 to TRBJ2-2; D not certain. Here the CDR3 reads CASSLNKGSGELFF. The DNA for the CDR3 is TGTGCCAGCAGCTTAAACAAGGGTAGCGGGGAGCTGTTTTTT.